This is a list of T cell receptor beta chains from one sample in a study of shared clonotypes between healthy human individuals. Clones were sequenced by immunoSEQ multiplex PCR, and TCRdb holds only the in-frame ones, with some missing. The table has 700,000 or so clones, 72% seen once. The specimen sequenced was memory CD4+ T cells sorted from blood. These receptors all stem from a woman aged 25 to 39 in good health. CDR3s include the opening cysteine and the closing phenylalanine or tryptophan. The order of the fields is clone size, V gene, CDR3 length, D gene, J gene, CDR3 protein, CDR3 DNA. A D gene is named only where the DNA matches it firmly. Clone sizes are given selectively: once, few, many, or a class where the clone is expanded.

.,TRBV5-1,14,.,TRBJ2-5,CASSPAGRGETQYF,TGCGCCAGCAGCCCGGCAGGGAGGGGGGAGACCCAGTACTTC
.,TRBV5-1,14,TRBD1,TRBJ1-5,CTSSAGTGHQPQHF,TGCACCAGCAGCGCCGGGACAGGGCATCAGCCCCAGCATTTT
.,TRBV9,13,.,TRBJ1-1,CASSRSMTTEAFF,TGTGCCAGCAGTCGTAGTATGACAACCGAAGCTTTCTTT
.,TRBV5-1,15,TRBD1,TRBJ1-2,CASRSRPGTVYGYTF,TGCGCCAGCCGGAGTAGGCCAGGGACAGTTTATGGCTACACCTTC
.,TRBV5-1,14,.,TRBJ1-1,CASSLVPMNTEAFF,TGCGCCAGCAGCTTGGTTCCAATGAACACTGAAGCTTTCTTT
.,TRBV2,13,.,TRBJ1-5,CASMGSFNQPQHF,TGTGCCAGCATGGGAAGCTTCAATCAGCCCCAGCATTTT
.,TRBV6-5,15,.,TRBJ2-7,CASRILSGQTYEQYF,TGTGCCAGCAGGATTCTCTCGGGACAAACCTACGAGCAGTACTTC
.,TRBV21-1,16,.,TRBJ1-1,CASYRPGQGVNTEAFF,TGTGCCAGCTATAGACCGGGACAGGGGGTGAACACTGAAGCTTTCTTT
once,TRBV7-9,14,TRBD1,TRBJ2-7,CASSLGQGRIEQYF,TGTGCCAGCAGCTTGGGACAGGGTCGGATCGAGCAGTACTTC
.,TRBV29-1,13,.,TRBJ2-3,CSVVGGITDTQYF,TGCAGCGTTGTGGGCGGAATCACAGATACGCAGTATTTT
.,TRBV18,14,.,TRBJ2-1,CASSPGYNAREQFF,TGTGCCAGCTCACCAGGGTATAACGCCCGAGAGCAGTTCTTC
few,TRBV10-3,13,.,TRBJ1-3,CATSGVSGNTIYF,TGTGCCACATCAGGGGTGTCTGGAAACACCATATATTTT
.,TRBV10-3,15,.,TRBJ2-3,CAISAAGQSTDTQYF,TGTGCCATCAGTGCGGCCGGCCAGAGCACAGATACGCAGTATTTT
.,TRBV4-1,14,TRBD2,TRBJ2-3,CASSQTGGADTQYF,TGCGCCAGCAGCCAAACGGGAGGGGCAGATACGCAGTATTTT
few,TRBV5-4,14,.,TRBJ2-7,CASSLVGGDYEQYF,TGTGCCAGCAGCTTGGTTGGCGGGGACTACGAGCAGTACTTC
.,TRBV29-1,12,.,TRBJ1-2,CSVESGGYGYTF,TGCAGCGTTGAATCCGGCGGCTATGGCTACACCTTC
.,TRBV5-1,14,TRBD2,TRBJ2-3,CASSFGTGGDTQYF,TGCGCCAGCAGCTTCGGGACGGGGGGAGATACGCAGTATTTT
.,TRBV2,17,TRBD2,TRBJ2-1,CASTLGGSGSSYNEQFF,TGTGCCAGCACCCTAGGGGGTAGCGGGAGCTCCTACAATGAGCAGTTCTTC
many,TRBV5-1,15,TRBD1,TRBJ2-3,CASSSGGQGPDTQYF,TGCGCCAGCAGCTCGGGGGGACAGGGACCAGATACGCAGTATTTT
.,TRBV11-2,12,.,TRBJ2-7,CASRAFSYEQYF,TGTGCCAGCCGGGCATTCTCCTACGAGCAGTACTTC
.,TRBV7-9,16,TRBD1,TRBJ1-1,CASSPRDRGLYTEAFF,TGTGCCAGCAGCCCCCGGGACAGGGGGCTGTACACTGAAGCTTTCTTT
few,TRBV4-2,11,.,TRBJ2-7,CASSQAYEQYF,TGTGCCAGCAGCCAAGCGTACGAGCAGTACTTC
.,TRBV9,12,TRBD2,TRBJ2-1,CASSADGTSPVF,TGTGCCAGCAGCGCAGACGGGACTAGCCCGGTCTTC
.,TRBV7-8,16,.,TRBJ1-5,CASSPRGGDTNQPQHF,TGTGCCAGCAGCCCTCGAGGAGGGGACACCAATCAGCCCCAGCATTTT
.,TRBV6-5,12,.,TRBJ1-1,CASRPEGTEAFF,TGTGCCAGCAGACCCGAGGGGACTGAAGCTTTCTTT
.,TRBV7-9,14,TRBD2,TRBJ2-7,CASSLGSSGYEQYF,TGTGCCAGCAGCTTAGGATCTAGCGGCTACGAGCAGTACTTC
.,TRBV19,15,TRBD1,TRBJ2-7,CASSRTGTGAREQYF,TGTGCCAGTAGTAGGACCGGGACAGGGGCGCGGGAGCAGTACTTC
.,TRBV18,11,.,TRBJ2-7,CASSPRYEQYF,TGTGCCAGCTCGCCGAGATACGAGCAGTACTTC
.,TRBV27,14,.,TRBJ1-5,CASSLGAGDQPQHF,TGTGCCAGCAGTTTAGGGGCGGGTGATCAGCCCCAGCATTTT
.,TRBV29-1,17,.,TRBJ2-2,CSVDLGGQFANTGELFF,TGCAGCGTTGATTTGGGGGGACAGTTCGCGAACACCGGGGAGCTGTTTTTT
.,TRBV28,14,.,TRBJ2-3,CASRRGLGTDTQYF,TGTGCCAGCAGACGGGGCCTGGGTACAGATACGCAGTATTTT
.,TRBV7-2,15,TRBD2,TRBJ2-1,CASSLVVAGDNEQFF,TGTGCCAGCAGCTTAGTGGTAGCGGGGGACAATGAGCAGTTCTTC
few,TRBV27,16,.,TRBJ2-5,CASSSTWDATGKTQYF,TGTGCCAGCAGTTCGACCTGGGACGCTACGGGGAAGACCCAGTACTTC
.,TRBV5-6,19,TRBD1,TRBJ1-3,CASSLSVVTRTGTGNTIYF,TGTGCCAGCAGCCTGAGTGTTGTCACTCGGACAGGGACTGGAAACACCATATATTTT
.,TRBV7-2,19,TRBD2,TRBJ2-2,CASSLWASGRPRNTGELFF,TGTGCCAGCAGCTTATGGGCTAGCGGGAGGCCAAGGAACACCGGGGAGCTGTTTTTT
.,TRBV28,13,.,TRBJ1-2,CASSLSGHYGYTF,TGTGCCAGCAGTTTATCGGGCCACTATGGCTACACCTTC
.,TRBV13,15,TRBD1,TRBJ1-3,CASSLEGQGGNTIYF,TGTGCCAGCAGCTTAGAGGGACAGGGGGGAAACACCATATATTTT
once,TRBV2,14,.,TRBJ2-7,CASTSTVKIYEQYF,TGTGCCAGCACCTCGACAGTCAAAATCTACGAGCAGTACTTC
.,TRBV28,16,.,TRBJ2-4,CASSFGQSLAKNIQYF,TGTGCCAGCAGTTTCGGACAGAGTCTAGCCAAAAACATTCAGTACTTC
few,TRBV28,15,.,TRBJ1-3,CASSPGRTSGNTIYF,TGTGCCAGCAGTCCGGGACGAACGTCTGGAAACACCATATATTTT
.,TRBV7-2,17,TRBD2,TRBJ2-2,CASSLMGLAANTGELFF,TGTGCCAGCAGCTTAATGGGACTAGCGGCGAACACCGGGGAGCTGTTTTTT
many,TRBV9,17,.,TRBJ2-5,CASSPTFVGSGRETQYF,TGTGCCAGCAGCCCTACCTTTGTAGGGAGTGGGAGAGAGACCCAGTACTTC
.,TRBV30,16,.,TRBJ1-2,CAWSVGGIHPGVGYTF,TGTGCCTGGAGTGTAGGGGGAATCCATCCCGGGGTCGGCTACACCTTC
.,TRBV25-1,12,.,TRBJ2-7,CASSESGYEQYF,TGTGCCAGCAGTGAATCCGGCTACGAGCAGTACTTC
.,TRBV30,13,.,TRBJ2-1,CAWNPGSYNEQFF,TGTGCCTGGAACCCCGGCTCCTACAATGAGCAGTTCTTC
.,TRBV6-5,13,.,TRBJ1-4,CASSLTGNEKLFF,TGTGCCAGCAGTCTAACAGGGAATGAAAAACTGTTTTTT
.,TRBV5-1,12,.,TRBJ1-5,CASNHEGQPQHF,TGCGCCAGCAACCATGAGGGCCAGCCCCAGCATTTT
.,TRBV1,15,.,TRBJ2-5,CTSSLLRDSEETQYF,TGCACCAGCAGCCTCCTCCGGGACTCCGAGGAGACCCAGTACTTC
few,TRBV27,15,.,TRBJ2-2,CASRQSAGIPGELFF,TGTGCCAGCAGACAATCCGCCGGGATACCCGGGGAGCTGTTTTTT
.,TRBV7-2,14,.,TRBJ2-3,CASSFYQDTDTQYF,TGTGCCAGCAGCTTCTATCAGGACACAGATACGCAGTATTTT
.,TRBV14,15,TRBD2,TRBJ2-7,CASSQSGSRLREQYF,TGTGCCAGCAGCCAAAGCGGGAGCCGTCTCCGCGAGCAGTACTTC
.,TRBV7-9,14,TRBD2,TRBJ2-3,CASSRTSGTDTQYF,TGTGCCAGCAGCCGTACTAGCGGGACAGATACGCAGTATTTT
.,TRBV5-6,13,.,TRBJ1-3,CASSPYSGNTIYF,TGTGCCAGCAGCCCCTACTCTGGAAACACCATATATTTT
.,TRBV25-1,18,TRBD2,TRBJ2-1,CASSESAGGRSSYNEQFF,TGTGCCAGCAGTGAATCAGCGGGAGGGAGGTCTTCCTACAATGAGCAGTTCTTC
.,TRBV19,16,TRBD1,TRBJ1-1,CASSVTGTGAAGEAFF,TGTGCCAGTAGTGTGACCGGGACAGGGGCTGCCGGTGAAGCTTTCTTT